Reported below is one T cell receptor beta chain. In the study's own analysis: Nucleated cell number was recorded as an estimate derived from reference gene primer amplification. Using immunoSEQ multiplex PCR, the repertoire was profiled, and TCRdb retains in-frame clones only, with some absent. V, J and clone size were drawn from that table, and D and trimming were deduced from the DNA. Of about 80,000 clones detected, about 85% appear once; the ten largest clones hold approximately 8.7%. This sample was taken from a study of blood T cell repertoires in COVID-19. This CDR3 has 15 residues. Germline V gene sequence: CDR1 SGHNT, CDR2 YYREEE (reference sequence). Deletions cut 1 base from V and 1 base from J, with 10 bases between.

The TCR was taken from a human donor in a cohort sampled during active COVID-19. The chain carries TRBV5-4 and TRBJ2-3; the D is unclear. The sample consisted of peripheral blood. CDR3 region: CASSLTGPGTDTQYF. The CDR3 DNA reads as TGTGCCAGCAGCTTGACTGGTCCGGGCACAGATACGCAGTATTTT.